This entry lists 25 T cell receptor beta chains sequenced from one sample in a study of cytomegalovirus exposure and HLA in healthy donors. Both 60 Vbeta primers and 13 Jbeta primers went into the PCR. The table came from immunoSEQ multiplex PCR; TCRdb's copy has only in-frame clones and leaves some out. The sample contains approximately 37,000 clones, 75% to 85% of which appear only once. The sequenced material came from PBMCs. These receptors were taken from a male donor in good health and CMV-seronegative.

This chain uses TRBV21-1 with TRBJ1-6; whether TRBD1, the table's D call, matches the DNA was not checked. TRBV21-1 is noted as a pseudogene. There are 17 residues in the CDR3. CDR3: CASSKVEGQGQNSPLHF. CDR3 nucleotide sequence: TGTGCCAGCAGCAAAGTGGAAGGACAGGGACAAAATTCACCCCTCCACTTT.

The CDR3: CASSEPAGTGMNEQFF. The CDR3 DNA is TGCGCCAGCAGTGAGCCCGCGGGGACAGGGATGAATGAGCAGTTCTTC. J is TRBJ2-1 and V is TRBV10-1; 9 bases align to TRBD1. The CDR3 is made up of 16 amino acids. The V segment lost 2 bases and the J segment 7 bases; nucleotides outside the gene matches: 9. Germline CDR1 reads WNHNN; CDR2 reads SYGVQD (reference sequence).

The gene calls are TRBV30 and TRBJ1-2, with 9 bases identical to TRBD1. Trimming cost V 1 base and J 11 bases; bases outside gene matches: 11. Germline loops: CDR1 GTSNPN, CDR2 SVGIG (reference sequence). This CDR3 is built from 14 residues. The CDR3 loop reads CAWSGGTGYAGYTF. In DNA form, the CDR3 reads TGTGCCTGGAGTGGCGGGACAGGGTATGCGGGGTACACCTTC.

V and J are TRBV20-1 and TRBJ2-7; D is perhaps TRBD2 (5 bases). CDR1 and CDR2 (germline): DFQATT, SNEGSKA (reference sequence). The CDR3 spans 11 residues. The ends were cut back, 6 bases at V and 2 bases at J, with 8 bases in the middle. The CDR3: CSATEAYEQYF. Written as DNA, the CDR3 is TGCAGTGCCACGGAGGCCTACGAGCAGTACTTC.

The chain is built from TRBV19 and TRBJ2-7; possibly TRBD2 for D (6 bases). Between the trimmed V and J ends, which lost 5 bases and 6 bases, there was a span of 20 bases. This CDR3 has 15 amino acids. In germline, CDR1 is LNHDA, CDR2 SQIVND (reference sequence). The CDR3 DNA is TGTGCCAGTAGTCTCCCTGGTGGAGGGCCTACCGAGCAGTACTTC. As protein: CASSLPGGGPTEQYF.

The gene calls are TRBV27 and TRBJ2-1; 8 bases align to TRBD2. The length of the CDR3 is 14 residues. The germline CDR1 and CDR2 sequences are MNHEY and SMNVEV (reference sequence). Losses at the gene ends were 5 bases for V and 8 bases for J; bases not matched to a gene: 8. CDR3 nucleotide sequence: TGTGCCAGCAGTAAGGAGCGGGGGAGTTATGAGCAGTTCTTC. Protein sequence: CASSKERGSYEQFF.

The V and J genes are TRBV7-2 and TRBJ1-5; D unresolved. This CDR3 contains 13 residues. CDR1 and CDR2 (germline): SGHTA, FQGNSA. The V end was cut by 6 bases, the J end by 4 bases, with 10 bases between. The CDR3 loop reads CASSPDINQPQHF. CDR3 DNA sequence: TGTGCCAGCAGTCCCGACATAAATCAGCCCCAGCATTTT.

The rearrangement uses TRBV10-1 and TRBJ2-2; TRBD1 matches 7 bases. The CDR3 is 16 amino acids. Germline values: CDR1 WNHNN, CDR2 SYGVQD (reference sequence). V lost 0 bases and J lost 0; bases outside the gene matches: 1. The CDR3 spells CASSESGQPNTGELFF. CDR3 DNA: TGCGCCAGCAGTGAGTCGGGACAGCCGAACACCGGGGAGCTGTTTTTT.

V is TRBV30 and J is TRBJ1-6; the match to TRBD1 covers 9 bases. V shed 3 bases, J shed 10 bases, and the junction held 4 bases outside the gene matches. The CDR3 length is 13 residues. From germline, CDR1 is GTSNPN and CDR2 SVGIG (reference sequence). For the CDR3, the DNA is TGTGCCTGGAGGGGGGACAGGGACTCACCCCTCCACTTT. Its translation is CAWRGDRDSPLHF.

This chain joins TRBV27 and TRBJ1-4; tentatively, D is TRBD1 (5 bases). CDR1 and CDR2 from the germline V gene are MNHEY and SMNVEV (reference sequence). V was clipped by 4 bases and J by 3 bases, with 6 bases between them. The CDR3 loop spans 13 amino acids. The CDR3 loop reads CASSSRANEKLFF. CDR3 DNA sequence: TGTGCCAGCAGTTCCAGGGCTAATGAAAAACTGTTTTTT.

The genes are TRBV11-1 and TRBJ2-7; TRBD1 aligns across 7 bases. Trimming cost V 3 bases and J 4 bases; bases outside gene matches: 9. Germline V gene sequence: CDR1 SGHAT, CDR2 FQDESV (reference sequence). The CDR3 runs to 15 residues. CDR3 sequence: CASSFLTGTGYEQYF. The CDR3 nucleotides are TGTGCCAGCAGCTTCCTGACAGGGACGGGATACGAGCAGTACTTC.

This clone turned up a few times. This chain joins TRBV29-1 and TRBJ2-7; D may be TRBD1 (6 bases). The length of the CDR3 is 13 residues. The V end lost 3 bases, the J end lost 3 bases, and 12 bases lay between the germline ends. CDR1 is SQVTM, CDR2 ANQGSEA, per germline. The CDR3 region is CSVEEDRGYEQYF. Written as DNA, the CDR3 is TGCAGCGTTGAGGAGGACAGAGGCTACGAGCAGTACTTC.

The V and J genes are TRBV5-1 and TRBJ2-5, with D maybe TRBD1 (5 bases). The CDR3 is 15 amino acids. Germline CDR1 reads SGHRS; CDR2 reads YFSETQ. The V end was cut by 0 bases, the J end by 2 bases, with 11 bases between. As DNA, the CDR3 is TGCGCCAGCAGCTTGGCCTGGGGCGGTCAAGAGACCCAGTACTTC. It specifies CASSLAWGGQETQYF.

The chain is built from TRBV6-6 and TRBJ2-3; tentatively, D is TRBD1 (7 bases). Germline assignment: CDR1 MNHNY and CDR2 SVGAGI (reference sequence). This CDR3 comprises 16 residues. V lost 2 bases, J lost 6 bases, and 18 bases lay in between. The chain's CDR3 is CASSYVWTGRGDTQYF. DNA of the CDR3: TGTGCCAGCAGTTACGTCTGGACAGGCCGGGGGGATACGCAGTATTTT.

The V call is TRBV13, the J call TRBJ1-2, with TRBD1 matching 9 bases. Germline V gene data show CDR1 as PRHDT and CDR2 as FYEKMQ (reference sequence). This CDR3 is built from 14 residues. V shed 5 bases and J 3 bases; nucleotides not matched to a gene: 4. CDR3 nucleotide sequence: TGTGCCAGCAGCACATGGACAGGGGACTATGGCTACACCTTC. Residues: CASSTWTGDYGYTF.

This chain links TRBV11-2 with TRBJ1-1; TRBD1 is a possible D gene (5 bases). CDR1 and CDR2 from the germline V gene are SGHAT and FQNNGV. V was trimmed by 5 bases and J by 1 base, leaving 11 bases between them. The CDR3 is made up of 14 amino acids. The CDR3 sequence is CASSGIQGNTEAFF. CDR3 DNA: TGTGCCAGCAGCGGTATTCAGGGGAACACTGAAGCTTTCTTT.

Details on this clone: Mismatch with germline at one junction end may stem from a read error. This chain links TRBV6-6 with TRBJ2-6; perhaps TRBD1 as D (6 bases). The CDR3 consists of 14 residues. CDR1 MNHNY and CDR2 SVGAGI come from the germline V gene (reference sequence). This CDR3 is CASSVAASEAGDSF. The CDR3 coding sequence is TGTGCCAGCTCAGTAGCCGCCAGTGAGGCAGGGGATTCTTTC.

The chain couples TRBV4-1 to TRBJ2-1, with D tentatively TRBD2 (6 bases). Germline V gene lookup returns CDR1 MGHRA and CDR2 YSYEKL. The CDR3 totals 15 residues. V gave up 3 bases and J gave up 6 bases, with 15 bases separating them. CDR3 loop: CASSHRASARNEQFF. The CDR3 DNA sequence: TGCGCCAGCAGCCACCGGGCTAGCGCGCGCAATGAGCAGTTCTTC.

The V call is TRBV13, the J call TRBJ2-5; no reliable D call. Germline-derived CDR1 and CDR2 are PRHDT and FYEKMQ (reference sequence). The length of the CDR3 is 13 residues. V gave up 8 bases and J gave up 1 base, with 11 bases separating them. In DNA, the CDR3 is TGTGCCAGCTCCCCTACTCCCCAAGAGACCCAGTACTTC. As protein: CASSPTPQETQYF.

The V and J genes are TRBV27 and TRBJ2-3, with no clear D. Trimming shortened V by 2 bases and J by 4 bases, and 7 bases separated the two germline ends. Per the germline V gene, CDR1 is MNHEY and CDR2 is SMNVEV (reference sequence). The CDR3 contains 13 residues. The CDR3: CASSLSAPDTQYF. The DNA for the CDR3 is TGTGCCAGCAGTTTAAGCGCCCCAGATACGCAGTATTTT.

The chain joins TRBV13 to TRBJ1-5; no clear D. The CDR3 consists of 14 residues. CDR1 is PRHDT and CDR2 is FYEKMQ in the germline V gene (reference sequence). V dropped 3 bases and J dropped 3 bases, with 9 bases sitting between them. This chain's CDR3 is CASSFRGNNQPQHF. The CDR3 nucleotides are TGTGCCAGCAGCTTTCGGGGAAACAATCAGCCCCAGCATTTT.

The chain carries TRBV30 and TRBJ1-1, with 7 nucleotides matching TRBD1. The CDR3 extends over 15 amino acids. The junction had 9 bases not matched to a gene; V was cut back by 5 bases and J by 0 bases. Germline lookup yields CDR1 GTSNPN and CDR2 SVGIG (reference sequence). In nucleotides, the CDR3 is TGTGCCTGGTCAAGGGGGCTGGCCATGAACACTGAAGCTTTCTTT. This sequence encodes CAWSRGLAMNTEAFF.

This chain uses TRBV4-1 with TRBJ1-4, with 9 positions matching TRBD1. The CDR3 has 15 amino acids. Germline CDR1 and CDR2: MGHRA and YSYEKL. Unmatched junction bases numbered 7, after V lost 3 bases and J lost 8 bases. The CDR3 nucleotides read TGCGCCAGCAGCCAGAAGACAGGGGGACGAGAAAAACTGTTTTTT. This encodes CASSQKTGGREKLFF.

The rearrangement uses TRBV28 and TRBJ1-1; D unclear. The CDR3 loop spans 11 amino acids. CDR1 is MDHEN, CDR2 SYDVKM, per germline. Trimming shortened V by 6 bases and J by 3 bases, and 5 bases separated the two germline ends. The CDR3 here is CASSQDTEAFF. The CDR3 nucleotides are TGTGCCAGCAGCCAGGACACTGAAGCTTTCTTT. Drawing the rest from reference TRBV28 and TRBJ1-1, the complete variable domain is DVKVTQSSRYLVKRTGEKVFLECVQDMDHENMFWYRQDPGLGLRLIYFSYDVKMKEKGDIPEGYSVSREKKERFSLILESASTNQTSMYLCASSQDTEAFFGQGTRLTVV.

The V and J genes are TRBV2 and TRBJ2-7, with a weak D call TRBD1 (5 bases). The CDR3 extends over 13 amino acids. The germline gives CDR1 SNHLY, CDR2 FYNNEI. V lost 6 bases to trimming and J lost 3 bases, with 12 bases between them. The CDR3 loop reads CASRPGQLYEQYF. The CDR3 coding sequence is TGTGCCAGCAGGCCAGGACAACTCTACGAGCAGTACTTC.